This TCR beta chain was recovered during a study of CD8+ T cells in alopecia areata. The CDR3 loop spans 14 amino acids. J gave up 6 bases and V 4 bases, and 4 bases lay outside the gene matches. Germline CDR1 is PRHDT and CDR2 is FYEKMQ (reference sequence). The authors extracted RNA and reverse transcribed it into cDNA as the sequencing template. Profiling relied on immunoSEQ multiplex PCR, and the TCRdb table lists in-frame clones only, not all of them. The sample holds more than 95,000 clones, about 50% seen once. CD4+ and CD8+ T cells were sorted from PBMCs stained for CD3, CD4 and CD8. Material: NKG2D-low CD8+ T cells sorted from blood. This clonotype originated in a human donor with alopecia areata. The chain is built from TRBV13 and TRBJ2-4; 9 bases map to TRBD1. CDR3: CASSSPTGGNIQYF. DNA of the CDR3: TGTGCCAGCAGCTCGCCGACAGGGGGAAACATTCAGTACTTC. The variable domain in full, with the rest retrieved from reference TRBV13 and TRBJ2-4, is AAGVIQSPRHLIKEKRETATLKCYPIPRHDTVYWYQQGPGQDPQFLISFYEKMQSDKGSIPDRFSAQQFSDYHSELNMSSLELGDSALYFCASSSPTGGNIQYFGAGTRLSVL.